The following is a T cell receptor beta chain sequence with its context. V gave up 5 bases and J gave up 4 bases, with 9 bases separating them. CDR3 length: 11 amino acids. CDR1 is DFQATT and CDR2 is SNEGSKA in the germline V gene (reference sequence). Profiling relied on immunoSEQ multiplex PCR, and the TCRdb table lists in-frame clones only, not all of them. Among around 1.9 million clones listed, about 92% were seen once. The data are from a study of shared clonotypes between healthy human individuals. CD8 cells classed as naive were CD45RO-negative and positively selected for CCR7, excluding terminally differentiated effector memory CD45RA+ cells.

The chain joins TRBV20-1 to TRBJ2-7, with D hard to call. This receptor was identified in a man between 18 and 35 years old in good health. Some clones in this sample may be carry-over from other donors' samples. The specimen sequenced was naive CD8+ T cells from PBMCs. The CDR3, as DNA: TGCAGTGCTGCCGATAGGTACGAGCAGTACTTC. Its protein product is CSAADRYEQYF.